A selection of T cell receptor beta chains follows, all from one sample in a study of identical twins. TCRdb re-called the 5' RACE reads through MiXCR, storing one row per CDR3 protein. The profile shows 200,000 to 250,000 distinct CDR3 sequences, around 6.8% of them singletons. These data were also reused for a study on yellow fever vaccine responses in identical twins.

What was sequenced was memory (CD45RO+) T cells sorted from blood. The receptors derive from a woman in her late teens or twenties in good health. The CDR3 runs from the conserved cysteine through the conserved F or W.

v_call: TRBV15
j_call: TRBJ2-1
cdr3_aa: CATSRVIIGYNEQFF

v_call: TRBV20-1
j_call: TRBJ1-5
cdr3_aa: CSASDGAGNQPQHF

v_call: TRBV2
j_call: TRBJ2-5
cdr3_aa: CASSEGRGGIWETQYF

v_call: TRBV6-2/TRBV6-3
j_call: TRBJ2-1
cdr3_aa: CASSAVGGSDEQFF

v_call: TRBV4-1
j_call: TRBJ2-5
cdr3_aa: CASSQDLEASGRERETQYF

v_call: TRBV6-5
j_call: TRBJ1-5
cdr3_aa: CASSYGGTLSNQPQHF

v_call: TRBV7-2
j_call: TRBJ2-6
cdr3_aa: CASSFAGSGANVLTF

v_call: TRBV6-1
j_call: TRBJ2-2
cdr3_aa: CASRIQGDTGELFF

v_call: TRBV20-1
j_call: TRBJ2-5
cdr3_aa: CSARDIGRPSAETQYF

v_call: TRBV6-5
j_call: TRBJ2-3
cdr3_aa: CASSFSGTGADTQYF

v_call: TRBV5-1
j_call: TRBJ2-3
cdr3_aa: CASSLDRITTQYF

v_call: TRBV7-2
j_call: TRBJ2-1
cdr3_aa: CASSWTSRGEQFF

v_call: TRBV3-1
j_call: TRBJ2-2
cdr3_aa: CASSQDGWPGELFF